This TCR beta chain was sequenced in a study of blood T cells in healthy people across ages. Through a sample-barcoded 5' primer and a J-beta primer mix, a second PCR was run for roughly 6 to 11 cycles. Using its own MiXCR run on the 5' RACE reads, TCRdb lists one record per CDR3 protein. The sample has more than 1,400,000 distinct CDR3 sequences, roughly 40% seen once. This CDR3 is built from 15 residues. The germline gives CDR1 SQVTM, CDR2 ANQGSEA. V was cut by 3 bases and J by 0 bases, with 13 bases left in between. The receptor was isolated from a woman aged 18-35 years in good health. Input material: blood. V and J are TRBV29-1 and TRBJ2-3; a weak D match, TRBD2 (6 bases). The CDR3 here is CSVDGSGGSTDTQYF. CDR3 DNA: TGCAGCGTTGACGGAAGTGGGGGGAGCACAGATACGCAGTATTTT.